This T cell receptor beta chain is drawn from a study of T cells in Graves' hyperthyroidism and ophthalmopathy. The CDR3 length is 14 residues. The germline V and J ends were trimmed by 6 bases and 6 bases, with 17 bases remaining between them. Turning to this clonotype: As yet, its antigen is unknown.

Template material for amplifying TCR beta CDR3 regions consisted of RNA transcripts. Initially, a first-round RT-PCR of the TCR CDR3 employed the HTBI primer set. TCRdb independently ran MiXCR on the multiplex PCR reads; one entry per CDR3 protein. The top ten clones hold 40% of a sample with over 350,000 distinct CDR3 sequences, around 18% of them seen once. Study-wide results and caveats: Most thyroid clonotypes expanded above 0.001 appeared in blood too.

This rearrangement joins TRBV12-3 or TRBV12-4 to TRBJ1-1, with D maybe TRBD1 (6 bases). The sequenced material came from blood. The sequence was collected from a man aged 18 to 29 with Graves' ophthalmopathy. CDR3 region: CASRSGGRTAEAFF. As DNA, the CDR3 is TGTGCCAGCAGATCGGGGGGGCGCACTGCTGAAGCTTTCTTT.